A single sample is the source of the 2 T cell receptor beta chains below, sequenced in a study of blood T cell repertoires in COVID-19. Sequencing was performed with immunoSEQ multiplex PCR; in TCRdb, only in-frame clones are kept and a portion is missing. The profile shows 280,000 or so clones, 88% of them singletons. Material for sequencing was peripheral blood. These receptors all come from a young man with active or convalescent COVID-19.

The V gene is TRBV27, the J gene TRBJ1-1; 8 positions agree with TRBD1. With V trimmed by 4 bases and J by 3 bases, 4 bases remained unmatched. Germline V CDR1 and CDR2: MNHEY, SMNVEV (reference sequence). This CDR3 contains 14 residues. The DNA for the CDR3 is TGTGCCAGCAGTTGGACAGGGCCGCACACTGAAGCTTTCTTT. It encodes CASSWTGPHTEAFF.

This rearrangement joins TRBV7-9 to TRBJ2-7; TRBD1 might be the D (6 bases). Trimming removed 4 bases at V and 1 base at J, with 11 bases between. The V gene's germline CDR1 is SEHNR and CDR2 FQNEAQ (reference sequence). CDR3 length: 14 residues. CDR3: CASSSPGHSYEQYF. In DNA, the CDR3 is TGTGCCAGCAGCTCCCCGGGACATTCCTACGAGCAGTACTTC.